This is a list of T cell receptor beta chains from one sample in a study of blood T cell repertoires in COVID-19. Profiled with immunoSEQ multiplex PCR; TCRdb holds only in-frame clones, not every one. Of fewer than 200,000 clones listed, about 75% are singletons. The sequenced sample consisted of peripheral blood. These receptors were taken from a woman aged 45-65 years with active or convalescent COVID-19. The CDR3 runs from the conserved cysteine through the conserved F or W. A D gene is named only where the DNA matches it firmly. Clone size is stated in some rows and not others, as once, few, many or a class when expanded.

>-|TRBV20-1|TRBD1|TRBJ1-1
TGCAGTGCTAGTGGGGACAGAAATGAAGCTTTCTTT
CSASGDRNEAFF
>-|TRBV5-5|-|TRBJ2-7
TGTGCCAGCAGCCTCTTTTCGGCCTACGAGCAGTACTTC
CASSLFSAYEQYF
>-|TRBV18|TRBD1|TRBJ1-1
TGTGCCAGCTCGTCGACAGGGGCGAACACTGAAGCTTTCTTT
CASSSTGANTEAFF
>few|TRBV19|-|TRBJ1-5
TGTGCCAGTAGTATGACAGCCAAAGGGCCCCAGCATTTT
CASSMTAKGPQHF
>-|TRBV5-4|-|TRBJ2-1
TGTGCCAGCAGCTTGTCCTATTACAATGAGCAGTTCTTC
CASSLSYYNEQFF
>many|TRBV4-3|-|TRBJ2-6
TGCGCCAGCAGCCAAGATTACGTAGCAGGGGCCAACGTCCTGACTTTC
CASSQDYVAGANVLTF
>once|TRBV5-1|TRBD1|TRBJ1-1
TGCGCCAGCAGCCCTACTCTGACAGGGGGGAACACTGAAGCTTTCTTT
CASSPTLTGGNTEAFF
>-|TRBV6-6|-|TRBJ1-4
TGTGCCAGCAGCCCACGAGGCAGGGGAACTAATGAAAAACTGTTTTTT
CASSPRGRGTNEKLFF
>once|TRBV6-6|-|TRBJ2-3
TGTGCCAGCAGACTCCGGGGGATTACAGATACGCAGTATTTT
CASRLRGITDTQYF
>-|TRBV7-8|TRBD1|TRBJ2-7
TGTGCCAGCAGCTTAGGGACAGGGGGCGGCTTTGAGCAGTACTTC
CASSLGTGGGFEQYF
>-|TRBV11-2|TRBD1|TRBJ2-5
TGTGCCAGCAGCTTTTATTCAGGACAGGGTCAAGAGACCCAGTACTTC
CASSFYSGQGQETQYF
>-|TRBV11-1|-|TRBJ2-1
TGTGCCAGCAGCCAACAGGGATTCTCTTACAATGAGCAGTTCTTC
CASSQQGFSYNEQFF
>-|TRBV28|-|TRBJ1-4
TGTGCCAGCAGTTTCCCCAGGGGAGCTAATGAAAAACTGTTTTTT
CASSFPRGANEKLFF
>-|TRBV4-2|TRBD1|TRBJ1-5
TGTGCCAGCAGCCAAGATGGGATAGGGGGGACAGGACAGCCCCAGCATTTT
CASSQDGIGGTGQPQHF
>-|TRBV28|-|TRBJ1-2
TGTGCCAGCAGTAGCCCCCGGGACAATTCTAACTATGGCTACACCTTC
CASSSPRDNSNYGYTF
>-|TRBV25-1|TRBD1|TRBJ1-2
TGTGCCAGCAGTGAATTTGGAGACAGGGTTGCCTATGGCTACACCTTC
CASSEFGDRVAYGYTF
>-|TRBV6-6|-|TRBJ2-5
TGTGCCAGCAGTTACGACAGACAAGAGACCCAGTACTTC
CASSYDRQETQYF
>-|TRBV7-2|TRBD2|TRBJ2-7
TGTGCCAGCAGCACTAGCGGGAGCAGCGATGTCGAGCAGTACTTC
CASSTSGSSDVEQYF
>-|TRBV10-3|TRBD2|TRBJ2-5
TGTGCCATCAGGCCGGGGACTAGCGAGCAAGAGACCCAGTACTTC
CAIRPGTSEQETQYF
>-|TRBV29-1|TRBD1|TRBJ1-5
TGCAGCGTTGTTACAGGGGGCAATCAGCCCCAGCATTTT
CSVVTGGNQPQHF